Listed below are T cell receptor beta chains from one sample, sequenced in a study of T cells in Graves' hyperthyroidism and ophthalmopathy. TCRdb redid the calling of the multiplex PCR reads with MiXCR, one entry per CDR3 protein. Here the sample spans hundreds of thousands of distinct CDR3 sequences, approximately 15% being singletons. The sample comprised blood. Every receptor here comes from a woman in her forties or fifties with Graves' ophthalmopathy. CDR3s include the opening cysteine and the closing phenylalanine or tryptophan. A D gene is named only where the DNA matches it firmly. Size is omitted from some rows. Given values are once, few, many or a class for expanded clones.

CASSLVGTSDNEQFF | TGCGCCAGCAGCTTGGTGGGGACTAGTGACAATGAGCAGTTCTTC | TRBJ2-1 | TRBD2 | TRBV5-1 | many
CASSFLTESSYEQYF | TGTGCCAGCAGCTTCCTGACAGAGAGCTCCTACGAGCAGTACTTC | TRBJ2-7 | - | TRBV5-6 | many
CASSRDYNEQFF | TGTGCCAGCAGTCGGGACTACAATGAGCAGTTCTTC | TRBJ2-1 | - | TRBV2 | many
CASSQAPGQGMRTDTQYF | TGCGCCAGCAGCCAAGCCCCCGGACAGGGAATGAGGACAGATACGCAGTATTTT | TRBJ2-3 | TRBD1 | TRBV4-1 | few
CASLTTDTQYF | TGTGCCAGCCTCACCACAGATACGCAGTATTTT | TRBJ2-3 | - | TRBV2 | many
CASSQDRGNRVDADTQYF | TGCGCCAGCAGCCAAGATCGCGGTAACAGGGTCGATGCAGATACGCAGTATTTT | TRBJ2-3 | - | TRBV4-3 | -
CASSLGGGGRNEQFF | TGTGCCAGCAGTTTGGGGGGTGGTGGGAGGAATGAGCAGTTCTTC | TRBJ2-1 | - | TRBV28 | many
CASSLRGGDGGYTF | TGCGCCAGCAGCCTAAGGGGAGGGGACGGCGGCTACACCTTC | TRBJ1-2 | - | TRBV4-3 | -
CSASSSGTSYNEQFF | TGCAGTGCTAGTTCATCGGGGACTTCCTACAATGAGCAGTTCTTC | TRBJ2-1 | - | TRBV20-1 | -
CASSAGLAGYKPYF | TGTGCCAGCAGCGCGGGACTAGCGGGCTACAAGCCGTACTTC | TRBJ2-7 | TRBD2 | TRBV9 | -
CASSRDTGNTEAFF | TGCGCCAGCAGCCGAGACACAGGGAACACTGAAGCTTTCTTT | TRBJ1-1 | - | TRBV5-1 | many
CASSLYRTAGGPQHF | TGTGCCAGCAGTTTATACCGGACAGCAGGCGGCCCCCAGCATTTT | TRBJ1-5 | - | TRBV27 | many
CASSMGHSNTGELFF | TGCGCCAGCAGCATGGGACATTCGAACACCGGGGAGCTGTTTTTT | TRBJ2-2 | - | TRBV5-1 | many
CASSLFSPGPKVEAFF | TGTGCCAGCAGTTTGTTTTCGCCCGGTCCGAAGGTGGAAGCTTTCTTT | TRBJ1-1 | - | TRBV27 | many
CASRTGRSEGDSPLHF | TGTGCCAGTAGGACAGGAAGGTCCGAGGGTGATTCACCCCTCCACTTT | TRBJ1-6 | TRBD1 | TRBV2 | many
CSVSGQVELAGETQYF | TGCAGCGTTTCCGGACAGGTCGAATTAGCGGGAGAGACCCAGTACTTC | TRBJ2-5 | - | TRBV29-1 | many
CASSLLKGKGGEQYF | TGTGCCAGCAGCCTTTTAAAGGGAAAGGGTGGCGAGCAGTACTTC | TRBJ2-7 | - | TRBV3-1 | -
CASSLNRGNTEAFF | TGTGCCAGCAGCTTGAACAGGGGGAACACTGAAGCTTTCTTT | TRBJ1-1 | TRBD1 | TRBV11-2 | many
CASSAGVTGPQHF | TGTGCCAGCAGCGCCGGGGTAACAGGGCCCCAGCATTTT | TRBJ1-5 | - | TRBV6-1 | many
CSVVFAGSRYEQYF | TGCAGCGTTGTATTCGCGGGATCTCGGTACGAGCAGTACTTC | TRBJ2-7 | - | TRBV29-1 | -
CASSYYSYEQYF | TGTGCCAGCAGCTACTACTCCTACGAGCAGTACTTC | TRBJ2-7 | - | TRBV11-2 | many
CASTSLGGDREQYF | TGTGCCAGCACAAGTCTAGGAGGGGACAGGGAGCAGTACTTC | TRBJ2-7 | TRBD1 | TRBV3-1 | -
CASSGGPTYTDTQYF | TGTGCCAGCAGCGGGGGTCCGACCTACACAGATACGCAGTATTTT | TRBJ2-3 | - | TRBV7-9 | few
CASSLARPGNSPLHF | TGCGCCAGCAGCCTTGCCCGGCCCGGTAATTCACCCCTCCACTTT | TRBJ1-6 | - | TRBV4-1 | -
CASSVEPSSYNEQFF | TGTGCCAGCAGCGTAGAACCGAGCTCCTACAATGAGCAGTTCTTC | TRBJ2-1 | - | TRBV9 | -
CASSPWGAYYEQYF | TGTGCCAGCAGCCCTTGGGGGGCGTACTACGAGCAGTACTTC | TRBJ2-7 | - | TRBV14 | few
CASHPAGGSHEQYF | TGTGCCAGTCATCCAGCGGGAGGTTCCCACGAGCAGTACTTC | TRBJ2-7 | TRBD2 | TRBV6-1 | many
CASSFESATNEKLFF | TGTGCCAGCAGCTTTGAGAGTGCAACTAATGAAAAACTGTTTTTT | TRBJ1-4 | - | TRBV7-2 | many
CASSSRRDSYGYTF | TGTGCCAGCAGTTCCCGCCGGGACAGCTATGGCTACACCTTC | TRBJ1-2 | TRBD1 | TRBV28 | many
CASSAHWRGACEQYF | TGTGCCAGCAGTGCCCACTGGAGGGGCGCTTGCGAGCAGTACTTC | TRBJ2-7 | - | TRBV6-2/TRBV6-3 | -
CASSQDPPAHFNEQFF | TGTGCCAGCAGCCAAGATCCGCCAGCGCACTTCAATGAGCAGTTCTTC | TRBJ2-1 | - | TRBV3-1 | many
CASSLVRGGGWNTEAFF | TGTGCCAGCAGTTTAGTCAGGGGAGGTGGCTGGAACACTGAAGCTTTCTTT | TRBJ1-1 | - | TRBV12-3/TRBV12-4 | few
CASSLGPSGRSGEQFF | TGTGCCAGCAGCTTAGGGCCTAGCGGGAGGTCGGGTGAGCAGTTCTTC | TRBJ2-1 | TRBD2 | TRBV7-3 | many
CASSQDAQRENYEQYF | TGCGCCAGCAGCCAAGACGCCCAGCGGGAGAACTACGAGCAGTACTTC | TRBJ2-7 | TRBD2 | TRBV4-3 | many
CATSRDLGEQETQYF | TGTGCCACCAGCAGAGATCTTGGCGAACAAGAGACCCAGTACTTC | TRBJ2-5 | - | TRBV15 | few
CASSSGTITDTQYF | TGTGCCAGCAGTTCCGGGACTATCACAGATACGCAGTATTTT | TRBJ2-3 | TRBD2 | TRBV28 | many
CAIRGGQEKRAFF | TGTGCCATCAGGGGGGGACAGGAGAAGAGAGCTTTCTTT | TRBJ1-1 | TRBD1 | TRBV10-3 | many
CSAPGGLARGGGNEQFF | TGCAGTGCCCCCGGGGGCCTAGCACGAGGCGGAGGGAATGAGCAGTTCTTC | TRBJ2-1 | - | TRBV20-1 | few
CASSLVGQGDAQPQHF | TGTGCCAGCAGCTTGGTGGGACAGGGGGACGCTCAGCCCCAGCATTTT | TRBJ1-5 | TRBD1 | TRBV5-5 | many
CASSGGLSLTSTDTQYF | TGTGCCAGCAGTGGTGGACTTAGTTTAACTAGCACAGATACGCAGTATTTT | TRBJ2-3 | - | TRBV28 | many
CSTGRPTYEQYF | TGCTCTACCGGGAGACCGACCTACGAGCAGTACTTC | TRBJ2-7 | - | TRBV20-1 | -
CASSLDRGFEQFF | TGCGCCAGCAGCTTGGACAGGGGGTTCGAGCAGTTCTTC | TRBJ2-1 | TRBD1 | TRBV5-1 | few
CASSQDLIPQGGTKIEETQYF | TGTGCCAGCAGCCAAGATCTAATCCCCCAGGGAGGAACGAAGATAGAAGAGACCCAGTACTTC | TRBJ2-5 | - | TRBV4-2 | few
CASSSPGQGAGSPLHF | TGTGCCAGCAGTTCACCGGGACAGGGGGCTGGATCACCCCTCCACTTT | TRBJ1-6 | TRBD1 | TRBV6-1 | -
CASSWGGGYEQYF | TGTGCCAGCAGTTGGGGGGGAGGCTACGAGCAGTACTTC | TRBJ2-7 | TRBD2 | TRBV6-1 | many